This is a list of T cell receptor beta chains from one sample in a study of OX40 agonist ivuxolimab in advanced cancers. Only in-frame clones appear in the TCRdb table, and some are missing; sequencing was by immunoSEQ multiplex PCR. The sample shows approximately 25,000 clones, 81% of them seen only once. The sample was CD4+ or CD8+ T cells sorted from blood, taken in a trial of the OX40 agonist ivuxolimab. These receptor sequences come from an adult with an advanced solid tumor such as melanoma, head and neck, liver or kidney cancer. Both conserved end residues are part of each CDR3. A D gene is named only where the DNA matches it firmly. Expanded clones get a size class; other rows say once, few or many, or leave the size out.

d_call,clone_size,j_call,v_call,cdr3_nt,cdr3_aa
TRBD2,.,TRBJ2-1,TRBV12-5,TGTGCTAGTGGTTTGGCCGGGGAGGGCTACAATGAGCAGTTCTTC,CASGLAGEGYNEQFF
.,.,TRBJ2-1,TRBV29-1,TGCAGCGTTGAATGGACCTACAATGAGCAGTTCTTC,CSVEWTYNEQFF
TRBD1,.,TRBJ2-7,TRBV28,TGTGCCAGCACCCCTTTACCGGGACAGGCCTACGAGCAGTACTTC,CASTPLPGQAYEQYF
.,.,TRBJ2-1,TRBV6-1,TGTGCCAGCAGGAGGGGGATTGGAGAGCAGTTCTTC,CASRRGIGEQFF
.,.,TRBJ1-4,TRBV11-2,TGTGCCAGCAGCCCCACCGAGGGGGGCTATAATGAAAAACTGTTTTTT,CASSPTEGGYNEKLFF
.,.,TRBJ1-2,TRBV4-2,TGTGCCAGCAGTAACACAGGGAAGGACGCCTATGGCTACACCTTC,CASSNTGKDAYGYTF
TRBD1,once,TRBJ2-5,TRBV4-1,TGCGCCAGCAGCCAACGCCCCCAGGGGGCGGAAGAGACCCAGTACTTC,CASSQRPQGAEETQYF
TRBD1,.,TRBJ1-4,TRBV27,TGTGCCAGCAGTTTAGGGACAGGCCAATATGAAAAACTGTTTTTT,CASSLGTGQYEKLFF
.,.,TRBJ1-2,TRBV6-5,TGTGCCAGCAGTACTGAACCTTACGGCTATGGCTACACCTTC,CASSTEPYGYGYTF
TRBD1,.,TRBJ2-7,TRBV2,TGTGCCAGCAGGCCTTCCTCGGGGACAGCTTTCTACGAGCAGTACTTC,CASRPSSGTAFYEQYF
TRBD1,.,TRBJ1-5,TRBV28,TGTGCCAGCAGCTTACCCCAAGGACAGGGACTTTATAGCAATCAGCCCCAGCATTTT,CASSLPQGQGLYSNQPQHF
.,.,TRBJ2-3,TRBV7-9,TGTGCCAGCAGCGACTCTGGCGCGAGCACAGATACGCAGTATTTT,CASSDSGASTDTQYF
.,.,TRBJ2-1,TRBV11-2,TGTGCCAGCAGCTTAGCGGACACGGACTACAATGAGCAGTTCTTC,CASSLADTDYNEQFF
.,few,TRBJ2-7,TRBV7-6,TGTGCCAGCAGCTTATTCGCAGGGACCTACGAGCAGTACTTC,CASSLFAGTYEQYF
.,.,TRBJ2-1,TRBV21-1,TGTGCCAGAGCGGATGAGCAGTTCTTC,CARADEQFF
.,.,TRBJ2-7,TRBV7-8,TGTGCCAGCAACCCGGCGGCTAGTGACTCCTACGAGCAGTACTTC,CASNPAASDSYEQYF
TRBD2,.,TRBJ2-5,TRBV6-9,TGTGCCAGCAGTTATGCGAAAACTAGCGGCCAAGAGACCCAGTACTTC,CASSYAKTSGQETQYF
TRBD1,.,TRBJ2-7,TRBV5-4,TGTGCCAGCAGCTTGGGACAGGGGAGCTACGAGCAGTACTTC,CASSLGQGSYEQYF
.,.,TRBJ1-4,TRBV9,TGTGCCAGCAGCGTATTAGGGGGGTCGACTAATGAAAAACTGTTTTTT,CASSVLGGSTNEKLFF
TRBD2,.,TRBJ2-7,TRBV5-6,TGTGCCAGCAGCTTGAGGCTAGCGGGGATAGTCTCCTACGAGCAGTACTTC,CASSLRLAGIVSYEQYF
TRBD2,.,TRBJ2-5,TRBV5-1,TGCGCCAGCAGCGATGGGGAGGGCGATGTGGAGACCCAGTACTTC,CASSDGEGDVETQYF
.,.,TRBJ2-1,TRBV28,TGTGCCAGCAGTTTGTCGGGCGACCTGAAAAGGGGGCAGTTCTTC,CASSLSGDLKRGQFF
.,medium-sized,TRBJ1-1,TRBV5-6,TGTGCCAGCGCAATTGGGGGGAACACTGAAGCTTTCTTT,CASAIGGNTEAFF
.,.,TRBJ2-2,TRBV5-8,TGTGCCAGCAGCTTGGTCGGGGGCGGGGAGCTGTTTTTT,CASSLVGGGELFF
TRBD2,.,TRBJ2-7,TRBV27,TGTGCCAGCAGCACACTAGCGAACGAGCAGTACTTC,CASSTLANEQYF
TRBD2,.,TRBJ2-5,TRBV5-4,TGTGCCAGCAGCCGAGTTGAGCGGGGGGTACAAGAGACCCAGTACTTC,CASSRVERGVQETQYF
.,.,TRBJ2-3,TRBV28,TGTGCCAGCAGTCCCCTTTTGCGGGAAACTAGCACAGATACGCAGTATTTT,CASSPLLRETSTDTQYF
.,.,TRBJ1-1,TRBV15,TGTGCCACCAGCAGAGCCCAACGGCCTGAAGCTTTCTTT,CATSRAQRPEAFF
TRBD1,.,TRBJ2-7,TRBV29-1,TGCAGCGTTGAAGAGCCCGTTGGGACAGGGGGCCCAAACCACTCCTACGAGCAGTACTTC,CSVEEPVGTGGPNHSYEQYF
.,.,TRBJ2-3,TRBV5-1,TGCGCCAGCAGCCTCTGGACTAACACAGATACGCAGTATTTT,CASSLWTNTDTQYF
TRBD1,.,TRBJ2-1,TRBV7-8,TGTGCCAGCAGCTTGGATGACGGGACAGTCCACAATGAGCAGTTCTTC,CASSLDDGTVHNEQFF
TRBD2,.,TRBJ2-1,TRBV5-6,TGTGCCAGCAGCTTGGCAATCCTAGCGGTCCCTTTCTATGAGCAGTTCTTC,CASSLAILAVPFYEQFF
TRBD2,.,TRBJ2-1,TRBV28,TGTGCCAGCAGTTCCGGGACTAGCGGCTACAATGAGCAGTTCTTC,CASSSGTSGYNEQFF
.,.,TRBJ2-7,TRBV4-1,TGCGCCAGCAGCCTTCGGGACTGGAGCTCCTACGAGCAGTACTTC,CASSLRDWSSYEQYF
.,.,TRBJ1-2,TRBV9,TGTGCCAGCAGCGTAGCTGGGTCGGGAAACTATGGCTACACCTTC,CASSVAGSGNYGYTF
.,.,TRBJ2-7,TRBV28,TGTGCCAGCCCGGGGCCCTCCTACGAGCAGTACTTC,CASPGPSYEQYF
TRBD2,.,TRBJ2-5,TRBV7-6,TGTGCCAGCAGCTTAAGGTCTAGCGGGAGTATTGAGACCCAGTACTTC,CASSLRSSGSIETQYF